This T cell receptor (beta chain) was sequenced in a study of early T cells in non-severe SARS-CoV-2 infection. Study-wide background: The authors sequenced bulk RNA from unsorted whole blood, leaving chains unpaired. Study-level results: Using VDJdb, the matching emphasized anti-spike CD8 responses while missing private and CD4 specificities.

As regards this clonotype: Its antigen is unknown.

The germline V gene has CDR1 SQVTM and CDR2 ANQGSEA. Trimming cost V 6 bases and J 3 bases; bases outside gene matches: 4. The CDR3 runs 14 residues. Individual cDNA molecules were tagged with unique molecular identifiers. MiXCR was run by TCRdb on the 5' RACE reads, yielding one entry per CDR3 protein. The profile covers roughly 92,000 distinct CDR3 sequences, with about 12% appearing a single time and approximately 4.7% taken by the ten largest. The V call is TRBV29-1, the J call TRBJ2-2, with 10 nucleotides matching TRBD1. The receptor was isolated from an adult who was a healthcare worker with PCR-confirmed SARS-CoV-2 infection or an uninfected control (not recorded which). Specimen: whole blood, collected at baseline. As DNA, the CDR3 is TGCAGCGTCCGGACAGGGGGACACACCGGGGAGCTGTTTTTT. Residues: CSVRTGGHTGELFF.